One and the same sample provided the 17 T cell receptor beta chains below, sequenced in a study of cytomegalovirus exposure and HLA in healthy donors. Assay used: immunoSEQ multiplex PCR; TCRdb lists only in-frame clones, some missing. The table includes 85,000 to 120,000 clones, 88% detected once. Sequenced: PBMCs. The receptors come from a woman between 18 and 30 years old in good health and CMV-seropositive.

CDR3 sequence reads: CAIGPGLADNEQFF. CDR3 coding DNA: TGTGCCATCGGGCCGGGACTAGCGGATAATGAGCAGTTCTTC. The V and J genes are TRBV10-3 and TRBJ2-1, with 11 nucleotides matching TRBD2. The CDR3 has 14 residues. CDR1 and CDR2 (germline): ENHRY, SYGVKD. Trimming at V came to 8 bases and at J to 7 bases, leaving 7 bases not matched to a gene.

This chain joins TRBV7-2 and TRBJ1-1; the D gene is possibly TRBD1 (6 bases). Trimming removed 5 bases from V and 0 bases from J, with 10 bases in between. CDR1 is SGHTA, CDR2 FQGNSA, per germline. This CDR3 is 14 amino acids long. The CDR3 DNA reads TGTGCCAGCAGCCCGGACAGAATGAACACTGAAGCTTTCTTT. It yields the protein CASSPDRMNTEAFF.

V is TRBV19 and J is TRBJ1-6; 7 nucleotides match TRBD1. CDR1 is LNHDA and CDR2 is SQIVND in the germline V gene (reference sequence). V trimming: 4 bases; J trimming: 0 bases; junction bases outside the gene matches: 0. The CDR3 loop spans 15 amino acids. The CDR3, as DNA: TGTGCCAGTAGTACAGGGGGCTCCTATAATTCACCCCTCCACTTT. This encodes CASSTGGSYNSPLHF. Supplemented by reference TRBV19 and TRBJ1-6, the full variable domain reads DGGITQSPKYLFRKEGQNVTLSCEQNLNHDAMYWYRQDPGQGLRLIYYSQIVNDFQKGDIAEGYSVSREKKESFPLTVTSAQKNPTAFYLCASSTGGSYNSPLHFGNGTRLTVT.

This sequence joins TRBV6-5 and TRBJ1-2; no definite D call. The CDR3 has 14 residues. Trimming removed 0 bases from V and 7 bases from J, with 12 bases in between. CDR1 is MNHEY and CDR2 is SVGAGI in the germline V gene. CDR3 sequence reads: CASSYSPGPSGYTF. For the CDR3, the DNA is TGTGCCAGCAGTTACTCGCCTGGGCCGAGTGGCTACACCTTC.

V gene TRBV4-1 combines with J gene TRBJ1-5, with D possibly TRBD1 on 6 matching bases. Germline CDR1 reads MGHRA; CDR2 reads YSYEKL. The CDR3 contains 14 residues. The V end was cut by 4 bases, the J end by 7 bases, with 14 bases between. The CDR3: CASSLKGGAQPQHF. CDR3 DNA sequence: TGCGCCAGCAGCCTAAAGGGGGGGGCCCAGCCCCAGCATTTT.

The V and J genes are TRBV7-9 and TRBJ1-4; no reliable D call. The V end was cut by 4 bases, the J end by 8 bases, with 14 bases between. The CDR3 is made up of 14 amino acids. The V gene's germline CDR1 is SEHNR and CDR2 FQNEAQ (reference sequence). CDR3 DNA: TGTGCCAGCAGCTCGCGGGAAGGCGAAGAAAAACTGTTTTTT. Translating it yields CASSSREGEEKLFF.

The gene calls are TRBV29-1 and TRBJ2-1, with D maybe TRBD2 (6 bases). CDR3 length: 16 residues. V was pared by 7 bases and J by 0 bases, with 19 bases between. CDR1 and CDR2 (germline): SQVTM, ANQGSEA. The CDR3 sequence: CSAFRDSGSSYNEQFF. The CDR3 region has the DNA TGCAGCGCCTTCCGGGACTCTGGGAGCTCCTACAATGAGCAGTTCTTC.

The V and J genes are TRBV6-6 and TRBJ2-2, with unresolved D. This CDR3 comprises 15 residues. Looked up from germline, CDR1 is MNHNY and CDR2 is SVGAGI (reference sequence). V gave up 2 bases and J gave up 5 bases, with 12 bases separating them. CDR3 nucleotide sequence: TGTGCCAGCAGTTACGCCAGGCTCAGAACCGGGGAGCTGTTTTTT. Residues: CASSYARLRTGELFF.

The V call is TRBV2, the J call TRBJ1-2; 9 nucleotides match TRBD1. This CDR3 has 18 residues. Germline loops: CDR1 SNHLY, CDR2 FYNNEI. V dropped 1 base and J dropped 3; count of bases not matched to a gene: 12. The CDR3, as DNA: TGTGCCAGCAGTGAAGTGATGTGGACAGGGGAAGAGGACTATGGCTACACCTTC. It translates to CASSEVMWTGEEDYGYTF.

The V call is TRBV18, the J call TRBJ2-2; 7 bases are shared with TRBD1. Trimming cost V 1 base and J 6 bases; bases outside gene matches: 8. The CDR3 runs 16 residues. Germline V CDR1 and CDR2: KGHSH, LQKENI. CDR3 DNA sequence: TGTGCCAGCTCACCACAGCAGGGGGTAATCGCCGGGGAGCTGTTTTTT. Amino acids: CASSPQQGVIAGELFF.

The table lists this clone with a few counts. The chain couples TRBV6-1 to TRBJ2-5, with D possibly matching TRBD1 (6 bases). Germline values: CDR1 MNHNS, CDR2 SASEGT. V was pared by 4 bases and J by 4 bases, with 7 bases between. The CDR3 contains 12 residues. CDR3 sequence (DNA): TGTGCCAGCAGTGGAGGGGGAGAGACCCAGTACTTC. Its translation: CASSGGGETQYF.

The chain is built from TRBV7-2 and TRBJ2-5; D is unresolved. The CDR3 extends over 12 amino acids. Germline V lookup: CDR1 SGHTA, CDR2 FQGNSA. V gave up 9 bases and J gave up 7 bases, with 15 bases separating them. In nucleotides, the CDR3 is TGTGCCAGTAAGACTCCACGAGGGACCCAGTACTTC. Protein product: CASKTPRGTQYF.

V is TRBV28 and J is TRBJ2-4; possible D gene TRBD1, 6 bases. This CDR3 is built from 17 residues. Germline CDR1 reads MDHEN; CDR2 reads SYDVKM. Trimming took off 7 bases at V and 0 bases at J, with 19 bases between the two ends. The CDR3 region is CASKGTSGSLAKNIQYF. DNA of the CDR3: TGTGCCAGCAAGGGGACATCTGGATCACTAGCCAAAAACATTCAGTACTTC. Combining the CDR3 with reference TRBV28 and TRBJ2-4 gives the whole variable domain DVKVTQSSRYLVKRTGEKVFLECVQDMDHENMFWYRQDPGLGLRLIYFSYDVKMKEKGDIPEGYSVSREKKERFSLILESASTNQTSMYLCASKGTSGSLAKNIQYFGAGTRLSVL.

J is TRBJ2-7 and V is TRBV28; TRBD1 matches 8 bases. Per the germline V gene, CDR1 is MDHEN and CDR2 is SYDVKM. V shed 6 bases and J 3 bases; nucleotides not matched to a gene: 1. The CDR3 has 12 amino acids. As DNA, the CDR3 is TGTGCCAGCAGCGGACAGGGCTACGAGCAGTACGTC. It codes for CASSGQGYEQYV.

The CDR3 DNA sequence: TGTGCCAGTAGTCCGACTGGGGCGCCAGACTATGGCTACACCTTC. Its protein is CASSPTGAPDYGYTF. V usage is TRBV19 and J usage is TRBJ1-2, with D perhaps matching TRBD1 (5 bases). The germline V gene has CDR1 LNHDA and CDR2 SQIVND (reference sequence). The CDR3 has 15 residues. V was pared by 5 bases and J by 3 bases, with 16 bases between.

J is TRBJ2-1 and V is TRBV5-6; possible D gene TRBD2, 5 bases. The CDR3 has 12 residues. CDR1 is SGHDT, CDR2 YYEEEE, per germline. The ends were cut back, 4 bases at V and 10 bases at J, with 12 bases in the middle. CDR3 residues: CASSIWTGEQFF. The CDR3 bases are TGTGCCAGCAGCATCTGGACTGGGGAGCAGTTCTTC.

The chain carries TRBV5-6 and TRBJ1-4; D call uncertain. V was clipped by 0 bases and J by 0 bases, with 9 bases between them. CDR1 and CDR2 from the germline V gene are SGHDT and YYEEEE. The CDR3 contains 16 residues. CDR3 DNA sequence: TGTGCCAGCAGCTTGGCGGGTCTTACAACTAATGAAAAACTGTTTTTT. It specifies CASSLAGLTTNEKLFF.